A selection of T cell receptor beta chains follows, all from one sample in a study of blood T cells in healthy people across ages. One entry per CDR3 protein results from TCRdb running MiXCR on the 5' RACE reads. The profile shows 750,000 to 1,000,000 distinct CDR3 sequences, approximately 32% of them singletons. The same sample was also used in a study of T cells of mothers and their children.

The sequenced sample consisted of blood. The receptors shown here come from a woman aged 40 to 50 in good health. Each CDR3 is given with its conserved first and last residue. Fields, in order: V gene, J gene, clone size, D gene, CDR3 protein, CDR3 DNA. D genes are given only for firm matches. Clone size is not always given. Where it is, it says once, few, many or a class for expanded clones.

TRBV28	TRBJ2-5	few	TRBD2	CASSITSGGGETQYF	TGTGCCAGCAGCATTACTAGCGGGGGTGGCGAGACCCAGTACTTC
TRBV11-2	TRBJ2-7	few	TRBD1	CAGSTTRRDRAYEQYF	TGTGCCGGCAGCACAACAAGGCGGGACAGGGCGTACGAGCAGTACTTC
TRBV20-1	TRBJ2-7	NA	TRBD1	CSAGDSSYEQYF	TGCAGTGCTGGGGACAGCTCCTACGAGCAGTACTTC
TRBV12-3/TRBV12-4	TRBJ2-1	many	TRBD2	CASSPRGAGVNEQFF	TGTGCCAGCAGTCCGCGGGGGGCCGGTGTAAATGAGCAGTTCTTC
TRBV7-9	TRBJ2-7	few	TRBD1	CASSYRQGSPPEQYF	TGTGCCAGCAGCTATCGACAGGGATCCCCCCCCGAGCAGTACTTC
TRBV7-3	TRBJ2-3	few	TRBD1	CASSPGGAGTDTQYF	TGTGCCAGCAGCCCAGGGGGCGCGGGCACAGATACGCAGTATTTT
TRBV4-1	TRBJ1-6	many	NA	CASSLTLGAYNSPLHF	TGCGCCAGCAGCCTGACCCTTGGCGCCTATAATTCACCCCTCCACTTT
TRBV7-9	TRBJ2-7	once	NA	CASSSYFDEQYF	TGTGCCAGCAGCTCCTATTTTGACGAGCAGTACTTC
TRBV7-9	TRBJ2-7	NA	TRBD2	CASRHGEASGSTYEQYF	TGTGCCAGCAGGCATGGGGAGGCTAGCGGGAGTACCTACGAGCAGTACTTC
TRBV7-2	TRBJ1-2	once	TRBD1	CASSLERGLSNYGYTF	TGTGCCAGCAGCTTAGAAAGGGGGCTTTCTAACTATGGCTACACCTTC
TRBV4-1	TRBJ2-7	NA	NA	CASGQENSFYEQYF	TGCGCCAGCGGCCAAGAAAATAGCTTCTACGAGCAGTACTTC
TRBV11-2	TRBJ1-2	NA	NA	CASSLETDNYGYTF	TGTGCCAGCAGCTTAGAAACTGACAACTATGGCTACACCTTC
TRBV7-2	TRBJ1-2	NA	TRBD1	CASSSGQGLGYTF	TGTGCCAGCAGCTCCGGACAGGGCCTCGGCTACACCTTC
TRBV6-4	TRBJ2-3	NA	NA	CASCETVTDTQYF	TGTGCCAGCTGTGAGACGGTGACAGATACGCAGTATTTT
TRBV5-1	TRBJ2-2	few	NA	CASTGRLRTTGELFF	TGCGCCAGCACCGGCAGACTACGAACCACCGGGGAGCTGTTTTTT
TRBV18	TRBJ1-1	NA	TRBD1	CASSPRRTGGSGEAFF	TGTGCCAGCTCACCACGTAGGACAGGGGGTTCTGGTGAAGCTTTCTTT
TRBV18	TRBJ1-2	NA	NA	CASSPSPGPTGRGYTF	TGTGCCAGCTCACCGTCCCCGGGACCCACAGGGCGTGGCTACACCTTC
TRBV11-3	TRBJ2-3	few	NA	CASSLGVPGQDTQYF	TGTGCCAGCAGCTTAGGGGTTCCCGGGCAAGATACGCAGTATTTT
TRBV5-1	TRBJ2-1	many	NA	CASSMGLLGGDEQFF	TGCGCCAGCAGCATGGGACTGCTCGGAGGGGATGAGCAGTTCTTC
TRBV4-1	TRBJ1-4	many	NA	CASSQDRGLSNEKLFF	TGCGCCAGCAGCCAAGATCGAGGGTTATCTAATGAAAAACTGTTTTTT
TRBV7-2	TRBJ2-1	NA	NA	CASSFEASGEQFF	TGTGCCAGCAGCTTTGAGGCCTCGGGTGAGCAGTTCTTC
TRBV7-2	TRBJ1-2	NA	NA	CASSLATAWNGYTF	TGTGCCAGCAGCTTAGCCACAGCATGGAATGGCTACACCTTC
TRBV6-2/TRBV6-3	TRBJ2-3	few	NA	CASSYSPGRPTDTQYF	TGTGCCAGCAGTTACTCCCCGGGAAGGCCCACAGATACGCAGTATTTT
TRBV12-3/TRBV12-4	TRBJ2-3	many	NA	CASSFTDTQYF	TGTGCCAGCAGTTTTACAGATACGCAGTATTTT
TRBV6-5	TRBJ2-5	once	TRBD1	CASRKDRASAETQYF	TGTGCCAGCAGAAAGGACAGGGCCTCCGCAGAGACCCAGTACTTC
TRBV5-1	TRBJ2-5	NA	TRBD1	CASSPGQGGEAQYF	TGCGCCAGCAGCCCAGGACAGGGGGGAGAGGCCCAGTACTTC
TRBV5-1	TRBJ2-3	few	NA	CASSITRPTDTQYF	TGCGCCAGCAGCATTACTAGACCCACAGATACGCAGTATTTT
TRBV28	TRBJ2-7	many	NA	CASLGPGSSYEQYF	TGTGCCAGTTTGGGCCCCGGGAGCTCCTACGAGCAGTACTTC
TRBV7-7	TRBJ2-5	many	NA	CASSPSGKGETQYF	TGTGCTAGCAGCCCCTCGGGTAAAGGAGAGACCCAGTACTTC
TRBV11-2	TRBJ1-1	NA	NA	CASSLGAGGPTEAFF	TGTGCCAGCAGCCTAGGGGCGGGTGGACCCACTGAAGCTTTCTTT
TRBV6-5	TRBJ1-1	NA	NA	CASSEGDVLNTEAFF	TGTGCCAGCAGTGAGGGGGACGTCTTAAACACTGAAGCTTTCTTT
TRBV29-1	TRBJ1-2	NA	NA	CSVLQALYGCTF	TGCAGCGTTTTACAGGCACTCTATGGCTGCACCTTC
TRBV9	TRBJ2-3	NA	TRBD2	CASSGLAGVDTDTQYF	TGTGCCAGCAGCGGTCTAGCGGGAGTGGACACAGATACGCAGTATTTT
TRBV28	TRBJ2-5	few	TRBD2	CASSLWALADQETQYF	TGTGCCAGCAGTTTATGGGCCCTAGCGGATCAAGAGACCCAGTACTTC
TRBV4-1	TRBJ1-2	NA	NA	CASSLEGGDYTF	TGCGCCAGCAGCCTAGAAGGGGGAGACTACACCTTC
TRBV29-1	TRBJ2-2	NA	TRBD2	CSVEGTSGVGGELFF	TGCAGCGTTGAAGGAACCAGCGGGGTGGGCGGGGAGCTGTTTTTT
TRBV29-1	TRBJ1-1	few	NA	CSVRGDTEAFF	TGCAGCGTTAGGGGGGACACTGAAGCTTTCTTT
TRBV24-1	TRBJ2-3	many	NA	CATSQQGPDTQYF	TGTGCCACCAGTCAGCAGGGGCCAGATACGCAGTATTTT
TRBV10-3	TRBJ1-4	NA	TRBD1	CAISGQGNEKLFF	TGTGCCATCAGTGGACAGGGGAATGAAAAACTGTTTTTT
TRBV4-1	TRBJ1-5	NA	NA	CASSWRGDGTGNQPQHF	TGCGCCAGCAGCTGGAGGGGAGACGGTACGGGCAATCAGCCCCAGCATTTT
TRBV5-1	TRBJ2-2	NA	NA	CASSLDLATNTGELFF	TGCGCCAGCAGCTTGGACCTAGCGACGAACACCGGGGAGCTGTTTTTT
TRBV4-3	TRBJ2-1	NA	TRBD2	CASSQDPSGGAREQFF	TGCGCCAGCAGCCAAGACCCTAGCGGGGGGGCCAGGGAGCAGTTCTTC
TRBV7-2	TRBJ2-7	NA	NA	CASSLDGWSSYEQYF	TGTGCCAGCAGTTTAGACGGATGGAGCTCCTACGAGCAGTACTTC
TRBV7-8	TRBJ2-7	NA	NA	CASSWDTLYEHYF	TGTGCCAGCAGCTGGGACACCCTATACGAGCACTACTTC
TRBV7-8	TRBJ2-1	NA	NA	CASSLVQSFGGTYNEQFF	TGTGCCAGCAGCTTAGTACAAAGCTTTGGGGGCACTTACAATGAGCAGTTCTTC
TRBV4-1	TRBJ2-1	NA	TRBD2	CASSQAGLDYNEQFF	TGCGCCAGCAGCCAAGCGGGACTAGACTACAATGAGCAGTTCTTC
TRBV29-1	TRBJ2-3	NA	TRBD2	CSVGVREGGTDTQYF	TGCAGCGTTGGGGTAAGGGAGGGTGGTACAGATACGCAGTATTTT
TRBV14	TRBJ2-1	NA	NA	CASSQRSGLVQFF	TGTGCCAGCAGCCAACGTTCGGGTTTGGTGCAGTTCTTC
TRBV7-2	TRBJ2-1	few	NA	CASSLGFPGNEQFF	TGTGCCAGCAGCTTAGGGTTTCCCGGCAATGAGCAGTTCTTC
TRBV30	TRBJ2-7	NA	TRBD1	CAWSAGTGIDEQYF	TGTGCCTGGAGTGCCGGGACAGGGATAGACGAGCAGTACTTC
TRBV9	TRBJ2-3	many	NA	CASSVASGPSTDTQYF	TGTGCCAGCAGCGTAGCGTCGGGGCCAAGCACAGATACGCAGTATTTT
TRBV18	TRBJ1-1	NA	TRBD1	CASSRQGAVNTEAFF	TGTGCCAGCTCACGACAGGGGGCGGTGAACACTGAAGCTTTCTTT
TRBV5-1	TRBJ2-1	NA	TRBD1	CASSLRTGGLNEQFF	TGCGCCAGCAGCTTAAGGACAGGGGGGTTAAATGAGCAGTTCTTC